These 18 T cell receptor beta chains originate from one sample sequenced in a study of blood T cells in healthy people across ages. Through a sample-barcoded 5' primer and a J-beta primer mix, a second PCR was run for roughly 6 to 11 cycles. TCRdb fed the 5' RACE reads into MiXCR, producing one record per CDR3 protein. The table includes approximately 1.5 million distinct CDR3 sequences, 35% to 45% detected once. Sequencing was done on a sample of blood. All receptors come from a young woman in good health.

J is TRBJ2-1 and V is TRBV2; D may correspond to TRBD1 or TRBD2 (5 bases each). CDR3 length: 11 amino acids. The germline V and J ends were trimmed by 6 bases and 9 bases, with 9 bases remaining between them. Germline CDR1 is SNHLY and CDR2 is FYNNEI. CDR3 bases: TGTGCCAGCAGGGGGGAGATTGAGCAGTTCTTC. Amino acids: CASRGEIEQFF.

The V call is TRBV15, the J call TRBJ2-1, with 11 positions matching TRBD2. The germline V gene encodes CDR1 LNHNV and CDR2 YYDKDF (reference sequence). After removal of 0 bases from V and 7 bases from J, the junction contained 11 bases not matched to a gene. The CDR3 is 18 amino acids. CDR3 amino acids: CATSRDRGLAERENEQFF. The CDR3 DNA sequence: TGTGCCACCAGCAGAGATAGGGGACTAGCGGAACGGGAAAATGAGCAGTTCTTC.

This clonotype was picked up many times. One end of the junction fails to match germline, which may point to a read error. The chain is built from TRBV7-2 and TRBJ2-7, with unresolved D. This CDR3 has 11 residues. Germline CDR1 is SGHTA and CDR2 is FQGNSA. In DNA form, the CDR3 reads TGTGCCAGCAGTTTAGTCCGCGAGCAGTACTTC. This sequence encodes CASSLVREQYF.

CDR3 coding DNA: TGTGCCAGCACATACAACGGGGCCAACGTCCTGACTTTC. Residues: CASTYNGANVLTF. J is TRBJ2-6 and V is TRBV7-3; unclear D gene. Germline lookup yields CDR1 SGHTA and CDR2 FQGTGA. The CDR3 runs 13 residues. V lost 7 bases and J 4 bases, leaving 8 bases between the germline ends.

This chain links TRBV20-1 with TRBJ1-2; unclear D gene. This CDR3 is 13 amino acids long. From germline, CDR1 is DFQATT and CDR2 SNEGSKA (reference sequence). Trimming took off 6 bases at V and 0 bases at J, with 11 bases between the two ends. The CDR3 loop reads CSATGRANYGYTF. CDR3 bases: TGCAGTGCAACGGGAAGAGCTAACTATGGCTACACCTTC.

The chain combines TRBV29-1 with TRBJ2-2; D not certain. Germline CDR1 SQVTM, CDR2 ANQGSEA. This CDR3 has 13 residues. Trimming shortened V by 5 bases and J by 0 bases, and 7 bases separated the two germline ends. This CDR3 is CSVMPPNTGELFF. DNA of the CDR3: TGCAGCGTTATGCCCCCGAACACCGGGGAGCTGTTTTTT.

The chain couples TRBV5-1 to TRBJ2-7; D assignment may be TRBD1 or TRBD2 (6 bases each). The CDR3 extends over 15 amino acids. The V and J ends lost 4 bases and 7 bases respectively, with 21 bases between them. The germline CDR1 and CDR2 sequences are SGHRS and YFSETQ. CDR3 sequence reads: CASSAQGTPEDEQYF. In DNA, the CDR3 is TGCGCCAGCAGCGCCCAGGGGACTCCGGAGGATGAGCAGTACTTC.

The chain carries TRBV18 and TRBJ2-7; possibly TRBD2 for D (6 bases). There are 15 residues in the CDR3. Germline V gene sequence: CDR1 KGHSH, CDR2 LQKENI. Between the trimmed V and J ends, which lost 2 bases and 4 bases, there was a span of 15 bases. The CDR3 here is CASSPGGSSDYEQYF. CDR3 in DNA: TGTGCCAGCTCACCAGGGGGATCTAGCGATTACGAGCAGTACTTC.

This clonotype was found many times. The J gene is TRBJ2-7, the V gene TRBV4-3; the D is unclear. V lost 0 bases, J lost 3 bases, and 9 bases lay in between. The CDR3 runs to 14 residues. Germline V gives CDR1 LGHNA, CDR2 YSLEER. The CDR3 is CASSQDLTGYEQYF. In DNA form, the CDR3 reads TGCGCCAGCAGCCAAGATCTGACTGGCTACGAGCAGTACTTC.

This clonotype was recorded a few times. CDR3 in amino acids: CASSQVLDSYNSPLHF. CDR3 DNA: TGTGCCAGCAGCCAAGTTTTGGACAGCTATAATTCACCCCTCCACTTT. The chain is built from TRBV4-2 and TRBJ1-6; D may be TRBD1 (6 bases). Germline lookup yields CDR1 LGHNA and CDR2 YNFKEQ. The CDR3 has 16 residues. Trimming took off 1 base at V and 3 bases at J, with 10 bases between the two ends.

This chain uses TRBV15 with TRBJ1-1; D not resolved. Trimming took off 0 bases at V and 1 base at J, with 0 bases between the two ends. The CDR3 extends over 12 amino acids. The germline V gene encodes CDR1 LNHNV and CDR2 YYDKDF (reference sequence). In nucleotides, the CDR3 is TGTGCCACCAGCAGAGAGAACACTGAAGCTTTCTTT. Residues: CATSRENTEAFF.

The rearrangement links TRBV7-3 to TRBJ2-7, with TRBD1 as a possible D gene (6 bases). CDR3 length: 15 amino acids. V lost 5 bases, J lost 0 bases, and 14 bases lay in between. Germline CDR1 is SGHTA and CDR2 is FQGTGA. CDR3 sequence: CASSPRQDLSYEQYF. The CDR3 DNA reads TGTGCCAGCAGCCCCAGACAGGACCTCTCCTACGAGCAGTACTTC.

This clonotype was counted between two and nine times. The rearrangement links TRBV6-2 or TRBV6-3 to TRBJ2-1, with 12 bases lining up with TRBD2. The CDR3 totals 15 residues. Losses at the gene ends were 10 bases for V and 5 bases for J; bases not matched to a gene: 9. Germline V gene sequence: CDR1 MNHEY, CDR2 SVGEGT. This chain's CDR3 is CAIKRLAGGNNEQFF. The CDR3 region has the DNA TGTGCCATCAAACGTCTAGCGGGAGGGAACAATGAGCAGTTCTTC.

CDR3 protein: CASSTHVDGETQYF. Here the CDR3 DNA reads TGTGCCAGCAGCACCCACGTGGACGGGGAGACCCAGTACTTC. This chain uses TRBV9 with TRBJ2-5; no clear D. Trimming stripped 4 bases from V and 5 bases from J, with 15 bases between. Germline loops: CDR1 SGDLS, CDR2 YYNGEE. CDR3 length: 14 residues.

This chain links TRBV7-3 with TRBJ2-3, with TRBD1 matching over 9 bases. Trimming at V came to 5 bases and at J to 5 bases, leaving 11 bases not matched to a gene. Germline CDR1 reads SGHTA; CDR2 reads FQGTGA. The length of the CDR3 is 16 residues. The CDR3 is CASSQTGTGRGDTQYF. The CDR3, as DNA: TGTGCCAGCAGCCAAACCGGGACAGGGAGGGGAGATACGCAGTATTTT.

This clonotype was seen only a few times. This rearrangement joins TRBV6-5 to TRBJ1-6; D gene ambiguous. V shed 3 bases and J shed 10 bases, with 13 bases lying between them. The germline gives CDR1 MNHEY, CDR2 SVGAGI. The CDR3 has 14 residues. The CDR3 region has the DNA TGTGCCAGCAGTTATCTACAGCCGCGATCACCCCTCCACTTT. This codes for CASSYLQPRSPLHF.

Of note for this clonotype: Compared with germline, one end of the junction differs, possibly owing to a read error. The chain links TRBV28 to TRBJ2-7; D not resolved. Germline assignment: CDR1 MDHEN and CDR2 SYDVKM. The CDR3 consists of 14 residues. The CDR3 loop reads CVSSSLGRTYEQYF. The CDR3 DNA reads TGTGTCAGCAGTTCCCTGGGCAGAACCTACGAGCAGTACTTC.

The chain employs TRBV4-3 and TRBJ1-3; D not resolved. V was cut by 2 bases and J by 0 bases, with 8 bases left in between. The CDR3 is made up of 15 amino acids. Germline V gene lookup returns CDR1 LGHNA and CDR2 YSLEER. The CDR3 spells CASSQTIDSGNTIYF. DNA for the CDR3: TGCGCCAGCAGCCAAACGATAGACTCTGGAAACACCATATATTTT.